These 14 T cell receptor beta chains were all obtained from the same sample, sequenced in a study of neurological immune-mediated disorders. TCRdb ran MiXCR on the 5' RACE reads and lists one entry per CDR3 protein. Among about 92,000 distinct CDR3 sequences listed, roughly 3.3% were seen once. Sequencing used PBMCs. Receptors were obtained from a woman aged 45-65 years with multiple sclerosis.

The rearrangement joins TRBV7-9 to TRBJ2-5; D gene ambiguous. The CDR3 spans 11 residues. V was cut by 5 bases and J by 5 bases, with 6 bases left in between. The germline CDR1 and CDR2 sequences are SEHNR and FQNEAQ (reference sequence). The CDR3 DNA follows: TGTGCCAGCAGCCCCATGGAGACCCAGTACTTC. Translating gives CASSPMETQYF.

This clonotype was seen at least ten times. J is TRBJ2-1 and V is TRBV10-3, with 11 bases identical to TRBD2. This CDR3 has 15 residues. The V gene's germline CDR1 is ENHRY and CDR2 SYGVKD. Trimming removed 7 bases from V and 8 bases from J; junction bases left unmatched: 10. The chain's CDR3 is CAITVTSGGEDEQFF. The DNA of the CDR3 is TGTGCCATCACCGTCACTAGCGGGGGTGAGGATGAGCAGTTCTTC.

The chain uses TRBV27 and TRBJ2-1, with TRBD2 matching over 7 bases. V shed 7 bases and J 3 bases; nucleotides not matched to a gene: 12. CDR1 is MNHEY, CDR2 SMNVEV, per germline (reference sequence). This CDR3 is 16 amino acids long. CDR3 in DNA: TGTGCCAGCAACTGGGGCAGGGAGGGCGGCTACAATGAGCAGTTCTTC. This translates into CASNWGREGGYNEQFF.

This clonotype has only a few counts. Just one base apart from a much larger clone, this may be a read error. This rearrangement joins TRBV20-1 to TRBJ1-5; a possible D gene is TRBD1 (5 bases). In germline, CDR1 is DFQATT, CDR2 SNEGSKA (reference sequence). This CDR3 is 16 amino acids long. Here the CDR3 DNA reads TGCAGTGCTAGAGATCTCGGGGGAGGGAGCAATCAGCCCCAGAATTTT. Its translation is CSARDLGGGSNQPQNF.

This clonotype has a count of ten or more. This rearrangement joins TRBV27 to TRBJ2-7; D may be TRBD2 (5 bases). Germline CDR1 is MNHEY and CDR2 is SMNVEV (reference sequence). Trimming left V 11 bases short and J 5 bases short, with 25 bases between. The CDR3 extends over 15 amino acids. The CDR3 loop is CAGDPTPGGGHEQYF. The CDR3 nucleotides are TGTGCCGGAGACCCGACGCCCGGAGGAGGTCACGAGCAGTACTTC.

This clonotype was found many times. This chain connects TRBV5-1 to TRBJ2-3; 9 nucleotides agree with TRBD1. With V trimmed by 4 bases and J by 3 bases, 6 bases remained unmatched. This CDR3 has 15 residues. Germline V gene sequence: CDR1 SGHRS, CDR2 YFSETQ. CDR3 sequence (DNA): TGCGCCAGCAGCACGGACAGGGGAGAGACAGATACGCAGTATTTT. This translates into CASSTDRGETDTQYF.

This clonotype was found once. The chain carries TRBV11-2 and TRBJ1-1; tentative D call: TRBD1 (5 bases). Trimming stripped 5 bases from V and 4 bases from J, with 14 bases between. This CDR3 has 14 amino acids. The germline V gene has CDR1 SGHAT and CDR2 FQNNGV. The CDR3 protein is CASSVVQGVTEAFF. The CDR3 nucleotides read TGTGCCAGCAGCGTTGTCCAGGGAGTCACTGAAGCTTTCTTT.

The rearrangement joins TRBV7-6 to TRBJ2-1; D tentatively fits TRBD1 or TRBD2 (5 bases each). The germline gives CDR1 SGHVS, CDR2 FNYEAQ. With 1 base removed from V and 0 bases from J, the gap between germline ends came to 16 bases. This CDR3 region has 18 residues. This CDR3 is CASSLVRTGRLSYNEQFF. In DNA, the CDR3 is TGTGCCAGCAGCTTAGTTAGGACGGGGCGACTCTCCTACAATGAGCAGTTCTTC. Combining the CDR3 with reference TRBV7-6 and TRBJ2-1 gives the whole variable domain GAGVSQSPRYKVTKRGQDVALRCDPISGHVSLYWYRQALGQGPEFLTYFNYEAQQDKSGLPNDRFSAERPEGSISTLTIQRTEQRDSAMYRCASSLVRTGRLSYNEQFFGPGTRLTVL.

This clonotype was found many times. The gene calls are TRBV12-3 or TRBV12-4 and TRBJ2-2; 10 nucleotides align to TRBD1. The V and J ends lost 6 bases and 7 bases, in that order; junction bases with no gene match: 8. This CDR3 spans 15 amino acids. The CDR3 reads CASSAGTGEFGELFF. CDR3 bases: TGTGCCAGCAGCGCCGGGACAGGGGAGTTCGGGGAGCTGTTTTTT.

In its sample, this clonotype was seen many times. The chain joins TRBV7-3 to TRBJ2-7; 8 nucleotides align to TRBD1. This CDR3 is built from 15 residues. Germline V gene lookup returns CDR1 SGHTA and CDR2 FQGTGA. The J segment lost 2 bases and the V segment lost 4 bases, leaving 7 bases of the junction unmatched. CDR3 nucleotides: TGTGCCAGCAGCTCCCCTCCGGACAGGGCCTACGAGCAGTACTTC. It codes for CASSSPPDRAYEQYF.

This clonotype was counted ten times or more. This chain links TRBV5-4 with TRBJ1-2, with D perhaps TRBD1 (6 bases). Trimming stripped 1 base from V and 10 bases from J, with 8 bases between. CDR3 size: 11 residues. Germline loops: CDR1 SGHNT, CDR2 YYREEE (reference sequence). CDR3 protein: CASSLTGYYTF. The CDR3 DNA follows: TGTGCCAGCAGCTTGACAGGGTACTACACCTTC.

This clonotype was counted ten times or more. V and J are TRBV20-1 and TRBJ1-2; D is perhaps TRBD1 (5 bases). The CDR3 is 15 residues long. With 0 bases removed from V and 14 bases from J, the gap between germline ends came to 25 bases. Germline loops: CDR1 DFQATT, CDR2 SNEGSKA (reference sequence). CDR3 bases: TGCAGTGCTAGAGAGCCGATGACGTCACGGAGGGGAGAAACCTTC. Amino acid sequence: CSAREPMTSRRGETF.

The sample holds many counts of this clonotype. The chain recombines TRBV2 with TRBJ2-7, with TRBD2 identical over 8 bases. The germline gives CDR1 SNHLY, CDR2 FYNNEI. CDR3 size: 16 residues. V dropped 8 bases and J dropped 0; count of bases not matched to a gene: 12. CDR3 sequence reads: CASLRGRAGASYEQYF. CDR3 DNA: TGTGCCAGCCTCCGGGGGAGAGCGGGGGCCTCCTACGAGCAGTACTTC. Supplemented by reference TRBV2 and TRBJ2-7, the full variable domain reads EPEVTQTPSHQVTQMGQEVILRCVPISNHLYFYWYRQILGQKVEFLVSFYNNEISEKSEIFDDQFSVERPDGSNFTLKIRSTKLEDSAMYFCASLRGRAGASYEQYFGPGTRLTVT.

This clonotype was recorded many times. V is TRBV5-1 and J is TRBJ1-1, with D tentatively TRBD1 (6 bases). Trimming left V 0 bases short and J 0 bases short, with 18 bases between. The CDR3 contains 18 residues. CDR1 is SGHRS and CDR2 is YFSETQ in the germline V gene. The CDR3 spells CASSLAGTLKLMNTEAFF. CDR3 in DNA: TGCGCCAGCAGCTTGGCCGGGACACTCAAGCTAATGAACACTGAAGCTTTCTTT.